The 18 T cell receptor beta chains below were found in one sample sequenced in a study of blood T cell repertoires in COVID-19. This table comes from immunoSEQ multiplex PCR, and its TCRdb copy is limited to in-frame clones, with some not included. Here the sample spans around 250,000 clones, about nine tenths being singletons. Sequencing input: PBMCs or T cells enriched from blood (not recorded which). The receptors were gathered from a woman aged 40 to 50 with acute COVID-19.

The chain couples TRBV19 to TRBJ2-1; 7 bases align to TRBD2. The V gene's germline CDR1 is LNHDA and CDR2 SQIVND (reference sequence). After removal of 5 bases from V and 4 bases from J, the junction contained 8 bases not matched to a gene. The CDR3 spans 15 residues. The CDR3 protein is CASSLSGSSYNEQFF. CDR3 sequence (DNA): TGTGCCAGTAGTCTTAGCGGGTCTTCATACAATGAGCAGTTCTTC.

The V call is TRBV30, the J call TRBJ1-2; 8 bases agree with TRBD1. V shed 4 bases, J shed 2 bases, and the junction held 9 bases outside the gene matches. Looked up from germline, CDR1 is GTSNPN and CDR2 is SVGIG (reference sequence). This CDR3 has 15 residues. This CDR3 reads CAWTRPAGGNYGYTF. The CDR3 DNA sequence: TGTGCCTGGACAAGGCCTGCAGGGGGCAACTATGGCTACACCTTC.

The chain recombines TRBV24-1 with TRBJ2-5; D not resolved. Trimming removed 2 bases at V and 5 bases at J, with 8 bases between. The CDR3 contains 13 residues. Germline V gives CDR1 KGHDR, CDR2 SFDVKD. The CDR3 loop reads CATSDSFEETQYF. Written as DNA, the CDR3 is TGTGCCACCAGTGATTCATTTGAGGAGACCCAGTACTTC.

This clone was seen just once. The V and J genes are TRBV5-5 and TRBJ2-5; the D is unclear. The CDR3 is 11 amino acids. V was cut by 7 bases and J by 5 bases, with 9 bases left in between. CDR1 and CDR2 from the germline V gene are SGHKS and YYEKEE (reference sequence). The CDR3 nucleotides read TGTGCCAGCGGGCCCCGGGAGACCCAGTACTTC. Amino acids: CASGPRETQYF.

The chain employs TRBV27 and TRBJ2-1, with 9 positions matching TRBD2. The CDR3 is made up of 14 amino acids. V lost 6 bases to trimming and J lost 8 bases; unmatched junction nucleotides: 8. Per germline, CDR1 MNHEY and CDR2 SMNVEV (reference sequence). Written as DNA, the CDR3 is TGTGCCAGCAGCCTAGCGGGAATAGGCGATGAGCAGTTCTTC. Translated: CASSLAGIGDEQFF.

The J gene is TRBJ1-5, the V gene TRBV15; D unresolved. V dropped 0 bases and J dropped 7 bases, with 13 bases sitting between them. The CDR3 loop spans 15 amino acids. The germline gives CDR1 LNHNV, CDR2 YYDKDF (reference sequence). CDR3: CATSRDEGGQQPQHF. CDR3 DNA sequence: TGTGCCACCAGCAGAGATGAGGGTGGGCAACAGCCCCAGCATTTT.

The chain employs TRBV5-8 and TRBJ2-2; 8 nucleotides agree with TRBD1. The CDR3 sequence is 16 residues long. Looked up from germline, CDR1 is SGHTS and CDR2 is YDEGEE. Losses at the gene ends were 2 bases for V and 0 bases for J; bases not matched to a gene: 3. Here the CDR3 reads CASSLPGQANTGELFF. The CDR3 bases are TGTGCCAGCAGCTTACCGGGACAGGCGAACACCGGGGAGCTGTTTTTT. The full variable domain, in which reference TRBV5-8 and TRBJ2-2 provide the parts outside the CDR3, is EAGVTQSPTHLIKTRGQQATLRCSPISGHTSVYWYQQALGLGLQFLLWYDEGEERNRGNFPPRFSGRQFPNYSSELNVNALELEDSALYLCASSLPGQANTGELFFGEGSRLTVL.

V gene TRBV5-4 combines with J gene TRBJ2-7; 9 bases line up with TRBD2. Germline V gene data show CDR1 as SGHNT and CDR2 as YYREEE (reference sequence). The CDR3 runs 14 residues. Losses at the gene ends were 0 bases for V and 4 bases for J; bases not matched to a gene: 2. CDR3 protein: CASSLDSGSYEQYF. The CDR3 DNA sequence: TGTGCCAGCAGCTTGGATAGCGGGAGTTACGAGCAGTACTTC. Full variable domain (rest looked up from reference TRBV5-4 and TRBJ2-7): ETGVTQSPTHLIKTRGQQVTLRCSSQSGHNTVSWYQQALGQGPQFIFQYYREEENGRGNFPPRFSGLQFPNYSSELNVNALELDDSALYLCASSLDSGSYEQYFGPGTRLTVT.

The rearrangement joins TRBV30 to TRBJ2-7; tentative D call: TRBD1 (8 bases). Germline V CDR1 and CDR2: GTSNPN, SVGIG (reference sequence). The V and J ends lost 3 bases and 7 bases respectively, with 22 bases between them. The CDR3 is 15 residues long. The CDR3 here is CAWSQTDREGLEQYF. The DNA for the CDR3 is TGTGCCTGGAGCCAAACGGACAGGGAGGGGTTGGAGCAGTACTTC.

The chain combines TRBV9 with TRBJ2-1; 8 nucleotides align to TRBD2. The CDR3 consists of 16 residues. Germline V gene data show CDR1 as SGDLS and CDR2 as YYNGEE. J was trimmed by 2 bases and V by 0 bases; bases with no gene match: 4. DNA of the CDR3: TGTGCCAGCAGCGTAGGCTTACTAGCGGCCTACAATGAGCAGTTCTTC. Amino acids: CASSVGLLAAYNEQFF.

V gene TRBV3-1 (or the pseudogene TRBV3-2) combines with J gene TRBJ2-3, with TRBD2 as a possible D gene (6 bases). Trimming removed 1 base from V and 12 bases from J, with 11 bases in between. This CDR3 contains 12 residues. The germline CDR1 and CDR2 sequences are LGHDT and YNNKEL (reference sequence). The DNA for the CDR3 is TGTGCCAGCAGCCAAGGACTAGTGTCTCAGTATTTT. Amino acids: CASSQGLVSQYF.

The rearrangement uses TRBV19 and TRBJ1-1; 8 bases match TRBD1. The germline V gene has CDR1 LNHDA and CDR2 SQIVND (reference sequence). This CDR3 is built from 15 residues. After removal of 10 bases from V and 0 bases from J, the junction contained 10 bases not matched to a gene. Here the CDR3 reads CATQDRAAMNTEAFF. CDR3 nucleotides: TGTGCCACCCAGGACAGGGCCGCTATGAACACTGAAGCTTTCTTT.

The J gene is TRBJ1-2, the V gene TRBV5-1; D might be TRBD1 (6 bases). Germline values: CDR1 SGHRS, CDR2 YFSETQ. This CDR3 has 13 amino acids. With 4 bases removed from V and 6 bases from J, the gap between germline ends came to 13 bases. The CDR3 protein is CASSEAQGNGYTF. As DNA, the CDR3 is TGCGCCAGCAGCGAAGCCCAGGGGAATGGCTACACCTTC.

This clone was seen a single time. The chain couples TRBV5-1 to TRBJ1-4, with a tentative D call TRBD1 (5 bases). Germline V CDR1 and CDR2: SGHRS, YFSETQ. Trimming left V 0 bases short and J 8 bases short, with 11 bases between. This CDR3 contains 14 residues. The CDR3 DNA reads as TGCGCCAGCAGCTTGGCCGGGGGGACGGAAAAACTGTTTTTT. Translation gives CASSLAGGTEKLFF.

This clone was observed many times. The chain carries TRBV5-1 and TRBJ2-7; tentative D call: TRBD1 (6 bases). This CDR3 region has 14 residues. Germline V gene lookup returns CDR1 SGHRS and CDR2 YFSETQ. With 4 bases removed from V and 5 bases from J, the gap between germline ends came to 16 bases. The CDR3 protein is CASSQGSGLDEQYF. CDR3 coding DNA: TGCGCCAGCAGCCAGGGGTCCGGACTCGACGAGCAGTACTTC.

The chain combines TRBV5-5 with TRBJ1-6; D ambiguous. Trimming shortened V by 1 base and J by 7 bases, and 12 bases separated the two germline ends. The CDR3 is 15 residues long. Germline V gives CDR1 SGHKS, CDR2 YYEKEE (reference sequence). This chain's CDR3 is CASSLIGSDNSPLHF. The CDR3 DNA is TGTGCCAGCAGCTTGATCGGGTCAGACAATTCACCCCTCCACTTT. Together with reference TRBV5-5 and TRBJ1-6, the CDR3 gives the full variable domain: DAGVTQSPTHLIKTRGQQVTLRCSPISGHKSVSWYQQVLGQGPQFIFQYYEKEERGRGNFPDRFSARQFPNYSSELNVNALLLGDSALYLCASSLIGSDNSPLHFGNGTRLTVT.

The rearrangement uses TRBV7-3 and TRBJ1-1; 9 nucleotides line up with TRBD1. This CDR3 spans 14 amino acids. The J segment lost 1 base and the V segment lost 5 bases, leaving 2 bases of the junction unmatched. The germline V gene has CDR1 SGHTA and CDR2 FQGTGA. The CDR3 region is CASSATGGNTEAFF. Here the CDR3 DNA reads TGTGCCAGCAGCGCGACAGGGGGGAACACTGAAGCTTTCTTT.

The chain carries TRBV19 and TRBJ1-1; TRBD1 aligns across 9 bases. Germline V gives CDR1 LNHDA, CDR2 SQIVND (reference sequence). V lost 3 bases to trimming and J lost 7 bases; unmatched junction nucleotides: 9. The CDR3 covers 15 residues. CDR3 coding DNA: TGTGCCAGTAGTATCTACGCGGGACAGGGAGATGAAGCTTTCTTT. It specifies CASSIYAGQGDEAFF.